This T cell receptor (beta chain) comes out of a study of cytomegalovirus exposure and HLA in healthy donors. Study outcomes and limitations: Several of the most significant clusters appeared, in a later analysis, to be linked to common viral pathogens. Earlier analysis yielded a pattern in which most TCR beta V segments were productive about 90% or about 30% of the time. The study carried out a later analysis of TCR beta sequences. It associated some 17,000 of them with specific HLA alleles at a false discovery rate of 0.05.

A remark on this clone: No antigen is known for it.

It was with 60 Vbeta and 13 Jbeta primers that the PCR ran. The data were produced by immunoSEQ multiplex PCR, yet TCRdb's version contains in-frame clones alone and is incomplete. The sample has about 150,000 clones, approximately 85% seen once; the top ten hold 4.5% to 5.5%. The CDR3 covers 14 residues. In germline, CDR1 is SGHKS, CDR2 YYEKEE (reference sequence). V gave up 0 bases and J gave up 3 bases, with 9 bases separating them. The clonotype comes from a girl aged 10 to 17 in good health and CMV-seropositive. This rearrangement joins TRBV5-5 to TRBJ1-1, with D possibly being TRBD1 (5 bases). The sample taken for sequencing was PBMCs. CDR3 sequence: CASSLAKGHTEAFF. For the CDR3, the DNA is TGTGCCAGCAGCTTGGCAAAGGGGCACACTGAAGCTTTCTTT.